This T cell receptor beta chain emerged from a study of cytomegalovirus exposure and HLA in healthy donors. The CDR3 is 14 amino acids. Germline values: CDR1 MNHNS, CDR2 SASEGT. V lost 7 bases and J lost 0, with 13 bases in between. About this clone itself: Other DNA sequences of this sample code for an identical CDR3.

Primers included in the PCR were 60 Vbeta and 13 Jbeta primers. Method: immunoSEQ multiplex PCR; TCRdb's copy keeps in-frame clones and lacks some. The data hold some 99,000 clones, with 73% observed a single time. It was healthy bone marrow donors who served as donors. The receptor comes from a man aged 35 to 55 in good health and CMV-seronegative. The V and J genes are TRBV6-1 and TRBJ2-7; D is perhaps TRBD2 (7 bases). Sequencing was performed on PBMCs. CDR3 in amino acids: CASKGGTRSYEQYF. CDR3 DNA sequence: TGTGCCAGCAAGGGGGGGACCCGCTCCTACGAGCAGTACTTC.